This TCR beta chain was sequenced during a study of shared clonotypes between healthy human individuals (dated by TCRdb to the early 2020s). Regarding the study in general: The cohort comprised a couple of women and a few men aged 18 to 49 years. To estimate repertoire size and how much clonotypes are shared between individuals, the study performed deep sequencing of blood TCR repertoires from roughly five healthy adults. To increase sequencing depth and limit assay-specific biases, TCR repertoire library preparation and sequencing were carried out by different laboratories using diverse techniques. Leukapheresis yielded between about 0.94 and 8.9 billion PBMCs per donor.

This clone occurred many times. What antigen it recognizes has not been identified. Base quality data are lacking; no much larger clone is found one base away. TCR CDR3 regions were amplified from genomic DNA by multiplex PCR using the deep immunoSEQ assay. Extracted genomic DNA from each cell subset was distributed evenly across all wells of several immunoSEQ 96-well plates, and each plate was treated as a replicate. For unsorted PBMC, each replicate PCR was loaded with 300 to 350 ng genomic DNA, equivalent to tens of thousands of T cell genomes. Ten immunoSEQ deep assay plates were used to sequence the unsorted PBMC genomic DNA. Purified libraries were quantified with a Qubit 3.0 fluorometer, sized on a Bioanalyzer 2100, and re-quantified with the KAPA Library Quantification kit. Every immunoSEQ 96-well plate was sequenced on a dedicated single-read 150-cycle Illumina NextSeq 550 flow cell. As for the authors' bioinformatics: The immunoSEQ output contained only junctional sequences without quality scores, so filtering could not match that applied to full-length reads. Sequences were annotated with PyIR, a Python wrapper for IgBLAST v1.9, using IMGT germline references to assign V/J genes and CDR3. Reads with weak V/J assignments (E-value above 1e-6), missing CDR3, stop codons, out-of-frame junctions, or ambiguous translated residues were removed. V3J clonotypes were defined as sequences sharing an identical inferred V gene, J gene, and CDR3 amino acid sequence. The percentage overlap between two repertoires was calculated by dividing the number of shared unique clonotypes by the size of the smaller repertoire. Richness of each repertoire was evaluated using RTK rarefaction, the Chao1 estimator, and Recon v2.1 estimates of unobserved clonotypes. TCRdb provides this immuneACCESS table in a form limited to in-frame rearrangements. Some clones are lacking; in checked studies, under half of them reflect an unresolved V gene, and why the rest are absent is not known. V and J calls and clone size come straight from that table; D and trimming were deduced from the DNA. The sample table shows about 99,000 clones, and approximately 51% are seen once. The ten largest clones add up to less than 15% of the sample.

Healthy HIV-negative adults with no recently reported acute infections or vaccinations were included as donors. Every donor was a Caucasian adult living in Nashville, Tennessee, USA. For unsorted samples, tens of millions of PBMCs were counted, and genomic DNA was extracted using the QIAamp DNA Blood Mini kit. Blood was obtained by leukapheresis, after which PBMCs were separated by Ficoll-Histopaque density gradient centrifugation and cryopreserved in liquid nitrogen vapor phase. What the research found in general, with its limitations: Pairwise subsampling indicated that sequencing depth was expected to affect the degree of clonotype sharing among donors. Sampling was limited to blood, and TCR repertoires in tissue likely differ from TCR repertoires in blood. Because the study included only a small number of donors, the genetic and exposure-history diversity represented was limited.

Germline trimming amounts to 5 bases on V and 2 bases on J, with 5 as the count of junction bases outside the gene matches. Counted from cysteine to phenylalanine, this CDR3 has 14 amino acids. The DNA shown is the 42-base CDR3, in frame from base 1. CDR1 is given as SGHTA and CDR2 as FQGTGA, both from the germline V gene. The chain employs TRBV7-3 and TRBJ1-1; the junction holds 7 bases that match TRBD1. This clonotype was obtained from a woman between 40 and 50 years old in good health. Some clones in this sample may be carry-over from other donors' samples. Sequenced material: PBMCs. Here is the DNA: TGTGCCAGCAGCCCGACAGGGCCAAACACTGAAGCTTTCTTT. Its translation reads: CASSPTGPNTEAFF. Outside the CDR3, residues come from the reference TRBV7-3 and TRBJ1-1 proteins, so the full variable domain is: GAGVSQTPSNKVTEKGKYVELRCDPISGHTALYWYRQSLGQGPEFLIYFQGTGAADDSGLPNDRFFAVRPEGSVSTLKIQRTERGDSAVYLCASSPTGPNTEAFFGQGTRLTVV.